These T cell receptor beta chains were read from a single sample in a study of cytomegalovirus exposure and HLA in healthy donors. The data were produced by immunoSEQ multiplex PCR, yet TCRdb's version contains in-frame clones alone and is incomplete. The sample yields about 160,000 clones, of which the top ten take up under 2%. The specimen sequenced was PBMCs. These receptor sequences come from a woman aged 50 to 60 in good health and CMV-seronegative. Both conserved end residues are part of each CDR3. A D gene is named only where the DNA matches it firmly.

J	V	D	length	DNA	CDR3
TRBJ2-7	TRBV15	NA	14	TGTGCCACCAGCAGAGATCTCGGGGCCTACGAGCAGTACTTC	CATSRDLGAYEQYF
TRBJ2-7	TRBV11-2	NA	15	TGTGCCAGCAGTGGGAGCCGAATCGCGTCATACGAGCAGTACTTC	CASSGSRIASYEQYF
TRBJ2-1	TRBV4-3	TRBD2	15	TGCGCCAGCAGCCAAGGTCTAGCGGGTTACAATGAGCAGTTCTTC	CASSQGLAGYNEQFF
TRBJ2-7	TRBV6-1	TRBD2	15	TGTGCCAGCAGTGGCCTAGCGGGAGAAGCATACGAGCAGTACTTC	CASSGLAGEAYEQYF
TRBJ2-5	TRBV7-9	TRBD2	16	TGTGCCAGCAGCTTAGCTAGCGGGATGGCGCGGGAGACCCAGTACTTC	CASSLASGMARETQYF
TRBJ2-2	TRBV6-1	TRBD2	17	TGTGCCAGCAGTGGATTGGGGGGGGAATTGGAGACCGGGGAGCTGTTTTTT	CASSGLGGELETGELFF
TRBJ2-7	TRBV27	NA	13	TGTGCCAGCAGTTTATCAAGCCGGTACGAGCAGTACTTC	CASSLSSRYEQYF
TRBJ2-1	TRBV11-2	NA	15	TGTGCCAGCAGCTTAGGGTCGGGCTCCTACAATGAGCAGTTCTTC	CASSLGSGSYNEQFF
TRBJ1-5	TRBV28	NA	16	TGTGCCAGCAGCCCATCAACAGGGATAAGCAATCAGCCCCAGCATTTT	CASSPSTGISNQPQHF
TRBJ2-7	TRBV9	TRBD2	16	TGTGCCAGCAGCTCCTCCTCGACTAGCTCCTCCTACGAGCAGTACTTC	CASSSSSTSSSYEQYF
TRBJ1-5	TRBV7-8	NA	15	TGTGCCAGCAGCCAAATCGGGGGAATCAATCAGCCCCAGCATTTT	CASSQIGGINQPQHF
TRBJ1-2	TRBV6-6	TRBD1	15	TGTGCCAGCAACGACAGGGGGCGTAACGGCTATGGCTACACCTTC	CASNDRGRNGYGYTF
TRBJ1-2	TRBV2	NA	13	TGTGCCAGCAGTGAAATATCGGTCTATGGCTACACCTTC	CASSEISVYGYTF
TRBJ1-4	TRBV19	TRBD1	15	TGTGCCACCCACCAGGGACAGCCGTATAATGAAAAACTGTTTTTT	CATHQGQPYNEKLFF
TRBJ2-7	TRBV10-1	TRBD1	14	TGCGCCAGCAGTGATCGCAGGGGGTCCTACGAGCAGTACTTC	CASSDRRGSYEQYF
TRBJ2-7	TRBV2	NA	12	TGTGCCAGCAGGGGAGGTACCTACGAGCAGTACTTC	CASRGGTYEQYF
TRBJ1-4	TRBV29-1	NA	11	TGCAGCGTTGATAGGGCGGGAAAACTGTTTTTT	CSVDRAGKLFF
TRBJ2-1	TRBV4-2	TRBD2	16	TGTGCCAGCAGCCAAGCCCCGACTAGCGGATACAATGAGCAGTTCTTC	CASSQAPTSGYNEQFF
TRBJ2-1	TRBV9	NA	12	TGTGCCAGCACTGGTGGCGGCAATGAGCAGTTCTTC	CASTGGGNEQFF
TRBJ2-4	TRBV12-5	NA	14	TGTGCTAGTGGTCCGCTGGGCAGGGAAAACATTCAGTACTTC	CASGPLGRENIQYF
TRBJ1-4	TRBV30	NA	14	TGTGCCTGGAGTTCCGGGACACCGAATGAAAAACTGTTTTTT	CAWSSGTPNEKLFF
TRBJ1-2	TRBV19	NA	17	TGTGCCAGTAGTATCTTAACCGATGCTACTACTAACTATGGCTACACCTTC	CASSILTDATTNYGYTF
TRBJ2-5	TRBV4-2	TRBD2	16	TGTGCCAGCAGCCAAGGGTTAGCGGGAGAGGGAGAGACCCAGTACTTC	CASSQGLAGEGETQYF
TRBJ1-1	TRBV2	TRBD1	15	TGTGCCAGCAGGTTAGAGCGGACAGGGGCTTTGGGAGCTTTCTTT	CASRLERTGALGAFF
TRBJ2-2	TRBV2	NA	16	TGTGCCAGCAGTGAACTATCGCCTTCTAACACCGGGGAGCTGTTTTTT	CASSELSPSNTGELFF
TRBJ2-4	TRBV9	NA	14	TGTGCCAGCAGCGCCAGCGGTCGGGGAAACATTCAGTACTTC	CASSASGRGNIQYF
TRBJ2-1	TRBV4-3	TRBD2	15	TGCGCCAGCAGCCAACTAGCGGGAGGGCCCGATGAGCAGTTCTTC	CASSQLAGGPDEQFF
TRBJ2-4	TRBV5-4	NA	19	TGTGCCAGCAGAAAGGGCACGACAGCGATCCTCAGAGCCAAAAACATTCAGTACTTC	CASRKGTTAILRAKNIQYF
TRBJ1-5	TRBV6-5	NA	13	TGTGCCAGCAGAACTCGCAGCAATCAGCCCCAGCATTTT	CASRTRSNQPQHF
TRBJ2-1	TRBV30	NA	13	TGTGCCGGGAGGGGGAGCTCCTACAATGAGCAGTTCTTC	CAGRGSSYNEQFF
TRBJ2-2	TRBV6-5	NA	16	TGTGCCAGCAGTTTCCGGACAGTTCCGGACACCGGGGAGCTGTTTTTT	CASSFRTVPDTGELFF
TRBJ2-7	TRBV13	NA	16	TGTGCCAGCAGCTCAGAACAGGCGGCTTCGCTCTACGAGCAGTACTTC	CASSSEQAASLYEQYF
TRBJ1-1	TRBV5-8	TRBD1	14	TGTGCCAGCAGCTTGGGACAGGGTAGCACTGAAGCTTTCTTT	CASSLGQGSTEAFF
TRBJ2-2	TRBV15	NA	12	TGTGCCACCAGCAGAATCGGTGGGGAGCTGTTTTTT	CATSRIGGELFF
TRBJ2-7	TRBV7-2	NA	15	TGTGCCAGCAGCTTAGGCTCGGGGTTCCCATACGAGCAGTACTTC	CASSLGSGFPYEQYF
TRBJ2-5	TRBV19	TRBD2	16	TGTGCCAGTAGTATCAATCGGGGGGGACGCCAAGAGACCCAGTACTTC	CASSINRGGRQETQYF
TRBJ2-2	TRBV29-1	NA	12	TGCAGCGCCTCCTCCACAACCGGGGAGCTGTTTTTT	CSASSTTGELFF
TRBJ2-1	TRBV6-1	NA	11	TGTGCCAGCAGCGGGTGGTGGGAGCAGTTCTTC	CASSGWWEQFF
TRBJ2-1	TRBV7-3	TRBD2	17	TGTGCCAGCAGCCCGTCGACTAGCGGGGGGGATTACAATGAGCAGTTCTTC	CASSPSTSGGDYNEQFF
TRBJ2-5	TRBV9	TRBD1	15	TGTGCCAGCAGCCTAACTGGGACAGTACAAGAGACCCAGTACTTC	CASSLTGTVQETQYF
TRBJ1-5	TRBV28	NA	13	TGTGCCAGCATGGGGCGCCGGAATCAGCCCCAGCATTTT	CASMGRRNQPQHF
TRBJ2-1	TRBV9	NA	15	TGTGCCAGCAGCGTAGCGGGGGACGGCTACAATGAGCAGTTCTTC	CASSVAGDGYNEQFF
TRBJ2-5	TRBV19	NA	13	TGTGCCAGCTCAGAAGGGGTTCGAGAGACCCAGTACTTC	CASSEGVRETQYF
TRBJ1-5	TRBV19	NA	18	TGTGCCAGTAGTATCTGGATGGTACAGGGCATTAGCAATCAGCCCCAGCATTTT	CASSIWMVQGISNQPQHF
TRBJ2-5	TRBV27	TRBD1	15	TGTGCCAGCAGTAGAAGCCGGGACAGCCCATTAACCCAGTACTTC	CASSRSRDSPLTQYF
TRBJ2-7	TRBV5-1	TRBD1	15	TGCGCCAGCAGACCCAGGACAGGCCGATCGGACGAGCAGTACTTC	CASRPRTGRSDEQYF
TRBJ1-2	TRBV16	NA	17	TGTGCCAGCAGCCAATCCACAGTGTCCGGGGCTAACTATGGCTACACCTTC	CASSQSTVSGANYGYTF
TRBJ1-1	TRBV19	NA	12	TGTGCCAGTAGTCCACGGGACACTGAAGCTTTCTTT	CASSPRDTEAFF
TRBJ1-5	TRBV6-5	TRBD1	15	TGTGCCAGCAGTTACTCGGGAAGGGGGCCGGACCCCCAGCATTTT	CASSYSGRGPDPQHF
TRBJ2-5	TRBV28	NA	14	TGTGCCAGCAGTTTAAGCGGACGAGGAGAGACCCAGTACTTC	CASSLSGRGETQYF
TRBJ2-1	TRBV6-5	TRBD1	15	TGTGCCAGCAGTTACTCGAGACAGGGGGACAATGGGCAGTTCTTC	CASSYSRQGDNGQFF
TRBJ2-7	TRBV4-1	NA	16	TGCGCCAGCAGCCAAGCTCAAGAAGCGGATGCCTACGAGCAGTACTTC	CASSQAQEADAYEQYF
TRBJ1-6	TRBV30	NA	16	TGTGCCTGGAGTGTCCTGGGGGGGTCCTATAATTCACCCCTCCACTTT	CAWSVLGGSYNSPLHF
TRBJ2-1	TRBV5-4	TRBD2	15	TGTGCCAGCAGCTCTCCGGGACTAGGGTACAATGAGCAGTTCTTC	CASSSPGLGYNEQFF